The 27 T cell receptor beta chains below all came from one sample that was sequenced in a study of T cell responses to AZD1222 COVID-19 vaccine. The method was immunoSEQ multiplex PCR; TCRdb's version includes in-frame clones alone and lacks a portion of them. The sample yields 130,000 to 150,000 clones, 82% seen once. Sequencing was performed on peripheral blood, taken on day 0 of MenACWY control vaccination. Receptor source: an adult in good health.

J is TRBJ1-2 and V is TRBV9; 7 bases agree with TRBD1. This CDR3 has 11 amino acids. Germline trimming cut 6 bases from V and 7 bases from J; bases unmatched to any gene: 3. Germline V CDR1 and CDR2: SGDLS, YYNGEE. The CDR3 sequence is CASIRGGGYTF. The CDR3 DNA is TGTGCCAGCATCAGGGGGGGTGGCTACACCTTC.

The chain is built from TRBV5-5 and TRBJ1-2; 7 nucleotides agree with TRBD1. The CDR3 has 15 amino acids. Germline V CDR1 and CDR2: SGHKS, YYEKEE (reference sequence). V lost 1 base to trimming and J lost 4 bases; unmatched junction nucleotides: 7. CDR3 protein: CASSLTGDLIYGYTF. DNA of the CDR3: TGTGCCAGCAGCTTGACAGGGGACTTGATCTATGGCTACACCTTC.

The genes are TRBV6-1 and TRBJ1-6, with D unresolved. CDR1 is MNHNS and CDR2 is SASEGT in the germline V gene. Trimming stripped 2 bases from V and 2 bases from J, with 10 bases between. The length of the CDR3 is 16 residues. The CDR3 nucleotides read TGTGCCAGCAGTGAATGGCCGCAACCCTATAATTCACCCCTCCACTTT. This translates into CASSEWPQPYNSPLHF.

V is TRBV10-2 and J is TRBJ2-3; 7 positions agree with TRBD1. This CDR3 region has 13 residues. With 10 bases clipped from V and 6 bases from J, the junction kept 10 bases outside the gene matches. In germline, CDR1 is WSHSY, CDR2 SAAADI. The CDR3 coding sequence is TGCGCCAAAGGGGGCGCCCCCGGGGATACGCAGTATTTT. Its translation is CAKGGAPGDTQYF.

In this sample, this clone turned up a few times. The V and J genes are TRBV15 and TRBJ2-5; the D is unclear. CDR1 is LNHNV, CDR2 YYDKDF, per germline (reference sequence). This CDR3 contains 15 residues. V lost 4 bases and J lost 7, with 19 bases in between. DNA of the CDR3: TGTGCCACCAGCACCCCCCTCGGGTCTTCAGTGACCCAGTACTTC. Residues: CATSTPLGSSVTQYF. The full variable domain, with the rest looked up from reference TRBV15 and TRBJ2-5, is DAMVIQNPRYQVTQFGKPVTLSCSQTLNHNVMYWYQQKSSQAPKLLFHYYDKDFNNEADTPDNFQSRRPNTSFCFLDIRSPGLGDTAMYLCATSTPLGSSVTQYFGPGTRLLVL.

V is TRBV6-5 and J is TRBJ1-3, with 7 bases identical to TRBD1. The CDR3 runs to 14 residues. Germline CDR1 and CDR2: MNHEY and SVGAGI. V shed 5 bases and J 1 base; nucleotides not matched to a gene: 2. The CDR3 is CASSKQGSGNTIYF. DNA for the CDR3: TGTGCCAGCAGTAAACAGGGGTCTGGAAACACCATATATTTT.

This sequence joins TRBV7-9 and TRBJ1-2; 7 positions match TRBD1. The CDR3 runs 14 residues. The germline CDR1 and CDR2 sequences are SEHNR and FQNEAQ (reference sequence). The V and J ends lost 3 bases and 3 bases, in that order; junction bases with no gene match: 4. CDR3 nucleotides: TGTGCCAGCAGCTTTACAGGGGAACACTATGGCTACACCTTC. As protein: CASSFTGEHYGYTF.

This clone occurred a few times. The chain links TRBV5-1 to TRBJ1-2; the D is unclear. The V end was cut by 0 bases, the J end by 0 bases, with 9 bases between. The CDR3 extends over 15 amino acids. Germline CDR1 and CDR2: SGHRS and YFSETQ. CDR3 nucleotide sequence: TGCGCCAGCAGCTTGGGGCTGGACGCTAACTATGGCTACACCTTC. Translating it yields CASSLGLDANYGYTF.

The CDR3 DNA reads TGCGCCAGCAGCCAAGCTGTCACGGGTTTTAAGGGCGCGGGAAACACCATATATTTT. The encoded protein is CASSQAVTGFKGAGNTIYF. This sequence joins TRBV4-1 and TRBJ1-3; D is unresolved. CDR1 and CDR2 from the germline V gene are MGHRA and YSYEKL. This CDR3 has 19 residues. V lost 1 base and J 4 bases, leaving 23 bases between the germline ends.

The chain uses TRBV30 and TRBJ1-5, with a possible D match to TRBD1 (6 bases). The germline CDR1 and CDR2 sequences are GTSNPN and SVGIG (reference sequence). The CDR3 length is 15 residues. V was shortened by 3 bases and J by 0 bases, with 12 bases between the two germline ends. The CDR3 loop is CAWRQGNYSNQPQHF. The CDR3 nucleotides are TGTGCCTGGAGACAGGGCAACTATAGCAATCAGCCCCAGCATTTT.

The chain links TRBV27 to TRBJ1-6, with 11 nucleotides matching TRBD1. J was trimmed by 7 bases and V by 6 bases; bases with no gene match: 5. The CDR3 contains 15 residues. Germline lookup yields CDR1 MNHEY and CDR2 SMNVEV (reference sequence). CDR3 nucleotides: TGTGCCAGCAGAGGACAGGGGGCGCGAAATTCACCCCTCCACTTT. This gives the protein CASRGQGARNSPLHF.

This chain joins TRBV11-3 and TRBJ2-3; 9 bases align to TRBD1. The CDR3 is 16 residues long. Trimming at V came to 5 bases and at J to 5 bases, leaving 11 bases not matched to a gene. In germline, CDR1 is SGHNT, CDR2 YENEEA. The CDR3 coding sequence is TGTGCCAGCAGCCTAGGGACAGGGAGAGGGAAAGATACGCAGTATTTT. Translating gives CASSLGTGRGKDTQYF.

The rearrangement links TRBV7-8 to TRBJ1-4; no reliable D call. CDR1 is SGHVS, CDR2 FQNEAQ, per germline. V was trimmed by 5 bases and J by 7 bases, leaving 20 bases between them. This CDR3 has 16 amino acids. The CDR3 nucleotides are TGTGCCAGCAGCCTCTCCGAGACATTTGGCGGTGAAAAACTGTTTTTT. Residues: CASSLSETFGGEKLFF.

The V call is TRBV2, the J call TRBJ2-2, with D perhaps being TRBD1 or TRBD2 (6 bases each). Trimming pared 4 bases from V and 6 bases from J, leaving 12 bases between. Looked up from germline, CDR1 is SNHLY and CDR2 is FYNNEI. CDR3 length: 14 amino acids. The CDR3 DNA sequence: TGTGCCAGCAGTGTGGGGGGCCGGGCCGGGGAGCTGTTTTTT. Protein sequence: CASSVGGRAGELFF.

The chain is built from TRBV18 and TRBJ1-3, with D hard to call. Deletions cut 1 base from V and 4 bases from J, with 11 bases between. The CDR3 runs to 15 residues. CDR1 and CDR2 from the germline V gene are KGHSH and LQKENI. CDR3 DNA: TGTGCCAGCTCACCACGGAAGGCAACGGGAAACACCATATATTTT. Amino acids: CASSPRKATGNTIYF.

The chain links TRBV7-2 to TRBJ2-3; 8 bases fit TRBD1. Looked up from germline, CDR1 is SGHTA and CDR2 is FQGNSA. Trimming at V came to 1 base and at J to 3 bases, leaving 3 bases not matched to a gene. The CDR3 contains 15 residues. In DNA, the CDR3 is TGTGCCAGCAGCTTAGGGACAGGGATAACAGATACGCAGTATTTT. Translating gives CASSLGTGITDTQYF.

This chain connects TRBV10-3 to TRBJ1-5; a weak D match, TRBD1 (5 bases). CDR1 is ENHRY and CDR2 is SYGVKD in the germline V gene. With 0 bases removed from V and 4 bases from J, the gap between germline ends came to 10 bases. This CDR3 is 15 amino acids long. The CDR3 loop reads CAISESDRANQPQHF. In nucleotides, the CDR3 is TGTGCCATCAGTGAGTCCGACAGAGCTAATCAGCCCCAGCATTTT.

This rearrangement joins TRBV3-1 (or the pseudogene TRBV3-2) to TRBJ2-7, with a possible D match to TRBD1 (6 bases). The germline V gene has CDR1 LGHDT and CDR2 YNNKEL (reference sequence). Trimming stripped 5 bases from V and 5 bases from J, with 10 bases between. The CDR3 is made up of 12 amino acids. CDR3 region: CASSFRTDEQYF. The CDR3, as DNA: TGTGCCAGCAGCTTCCGGACAGACGAGCAGTACTTC.

The chain links TRBV19 to TRBJ2-1, with no clear D. Germline values: CDR1 LNHDA, CDR2 SQIVND (reference sequence). Trimming left V 7 bases short and J 0 bases short, with 7 bases between. The CDR3 contains 13 residues. CDR3 sequence reads: CASMTSSYNEQFF. CDR3 nucleotide sequence: TGTGCCAGTATGACGAGCTCCTACAATGAGCAGTTCTTC.

V is TRBV7-9 and J is TRBJ2-2; D may be TRBD1 (5 bases). The CDR3 runs 13 residues. Germline CDR1 and CDR2: SEHNR and FQNEAQ (reference sequence). The germline V and J ends were trimmed by 2 bases and 6 bases, with 7 bases remaining between them. The DNA of the CDR3 is TGTGCCAGCAGCTTAAGGGGTCCCGGGGAGCTGTTTTTT. Protein sequence: CASSLRGPGELFF.

This chain links TRBV9 with TRBJ2-5, with D perhaps given as TRBD1 or TRBD2 (5 bases each). With 4 bases removed from V and 2 bases from J, the gap between germline ends came to 12 bases. This CDR3 spans 14 amino acids. Germline assignment: CDR1 SGDLS and CDR2 YYNGEE. CDR3 in DNA: TGTGCCAGCAGCCCCGGGACCGCGCAAGAGACCCAGTACTTC. Translating it yields CASSPGTAQETQYF.

The chain uses TRBV28 and TRBJ1-2, with TRBD1 matching over 12 bases. The germline V gene encodes CDR1 MDHEN and CDR2 SYDVKM. The CDR3 is 14 residues long. Trimming took 5 bases from V and 8 from J; bases not matched to a gene: 6. CDR3 residues: CASSRSGTGGGYTF. The DNA for the CDR3 is TGTGCCAGCAGTCGCTCTGGGACAGGGGGCGGCTACACCTTC.

The chain carries TRBV5-1 and TRBJ2-2, with 7 positions matching TRBD2. Germline trimming cut 4 bases from V and 0 bases from J; bases unmatched to any gene: 3. This CDR3 spans 15 amino acids. Germline loops: CDR1 SGHRS, CDR2 YFSETQ. CDR3 sequence: CASSEAGPNTGELFF. CDR3 bases: TGCGCCAGCAGCGAAGCGGGACCGAACACCGGGGAGCTGTTTTTT. Looking up the rest from reference TRBV5-1 and TRBJ2-2 gives the full variable domain: KAGVTQTPRYLIKTRGQQVTLSCSPISGHRSVSWYQQTPGQGLQFLFEYFSETQRNKGNFPGRFSGRQFSNSRSEMNVSTLELGDSALYLCASSEAGPNTGELFFGEGSRLTVL.

The CDR3 nucleotides read TGTGCCAGCAGTTTGTACAGGGACACTGAAGCTTTCTTT. Its translation is CASSLYRDTEAFF. The chain links TRBV12-3 or TRBV12-4 to TRBJ1-1; the D gene is possibly TRBD1 (6 bases). The CDR3 sequence is 13 residues long. The germline V and J ends were trimmed by 3 bases and 3 bases, with 8 bases remaining between them.

To note about this clone: Additional DNA sequences in this sample encode the identical CDR3. The chain employs TRBV5-4 and TRBJ1-2; D is uncertain. Between the trimmed V and J ends, which lost 5 bases and 2 bases, there was a span of 10 bases. The CDR3 loop spans 13 amino acids. The germline gives CDR1 SGHNT, CDR2 YYREEE (reference sequence). The DNA of the CDR3 is TGTGCCAGCAGTTACACCGGAAACTATGGCTACACCTTC. Encoded protein: CASSYTGNYGYTF.

The chain employs TRBV9 and TRBJ2-6, with TRBD1 as a possible D gene (5 bases). With 7 bases removed from V and 4 bases from J, the gap between germline ends came to 9 bases. CDR1 is SGDLS and CDR2 is YYNGEE in the germline V gene. CDR3 length equals 13 residues. CDR3 sequence reads: CASGRVGANVLTF. The CDR3 DNA reads TGTGCCAGCGGCAGGGTCGGGGCCAACGTCCTGACTTTC.

The chain recombines TRBV7-6 with TRBJ2-3; D might be TRBD2 (6 bases). This CDR3 has 15 amino acids. Trimming took off 1 base at V and 5 bases at J, with 13 bases between the two ends. Per germline, CDR1 SGHVS and CDR2 FNYEAQ. This CDR3 is CASSLVGGGGDTQYF. The DNA for the CDR3 is TGTGCCAGCAGCTTAGTCGGTGGGGGAGGAGATACGCAGTATTTT.